This T cell receptor (beta chain) was sequenced for a study of tissue T cells after allogeneic stem cell transplantation (dated by TCRdb to the early 2020s). Regarding the complete study: Using research autopsies of patients with and without GVHD, plus mouse models of GVHD, the study profiled TCR beta repertoires across many tissues. The human arm was conducted as a prospective observational study, and neither blinding nor randomization was performed.

Points the paper makes about the study in general: Sampling depth was acknowledged as a limitation, and the patient cohort was both small and clinically heterogeneous. In both patients and mice, T cells from blood and spleen picked up only a limited part of the TCR repertoire that was detected in tissues. Within patients, how anatomically similar tissues were was a major factor shaping TCR repertoire composition, regardless of disease or transplant status. Which tissue TCRs were alloreactive or antigen-specific was not determined in the study, and some of the clones might have been host cells that persisted. Not many T cell clones showed up in more than one patient, yet clustering based on motifs uncovered repertoire signatures that were shared across patients in a tissue-specific way.

The method behind the library was the immunoSEQ multiplex PCR assay. Adaptive Biotechnologies performed the TCRbeta CDR3 sequencing at survey depth and reported CDR3 sequences, V/J genes, productive frequency and template counts. Amplification of TCR beta CDR3 regions was performed from genomic DNA rather than from RNA. In the paper's pipeline: Jensen-Shannon divergence was used to quantify pairwise repertoire overlap between tissues, with a value of 1 indicating complete divergence and a value of 0 indicating identical repertoires. Based on pairwise JSD values, tissues were grouped by single-linkage agglomerative hierarchical clustering, and the results were shown as dendrograms. GLIPH2 was run on all patient samples with simulation_depth 1000, kmer_min_depth 3 and cdr3_length_cutoff 8, and groups with more than two unique CDR3s were retained. In a standardized tissue-overlap score, Jaccard GLIPH-group overlap across patients was extrapolated to a standard repertoire size of 1000 clones. Linear mixed-effect models, with tissue included as a fixed effect and individual included as a random effect, were used to assess associations of diversity with clinical or experimental variables. This immuneACCESS table, as held by TCRdb, lists in-frame sequences with V and J called but not all clones. Of the missing ones, under half trace to an unresolved V gene in checked studies; the others have no known cause. Clone size and the V and J calls come from that table; the DNA yielded D and trimming. The sample yields 40,000 to 60,000 clones; 73% were counted once. The top ten clonotypes cover about 0.7% of the sample.

Details on this clone: The antigen it recognizes is unknown. Here, both gene names and germline sequences come from the mouse. The read ends 1 residue shy of where the CDR3 ends; the end is completed using the germline J gene.

Including cysteine and phenylalanine, the CDR3 has 15 amino acids. The DNA covers only part of the CDR3, 42 bases in frame from base 1. CDR1 and CDR2 are drawn from the germline V gene (reference sequence): FNHDT, SITEND. V is cut back by 0 bases and J by 1 base, with 2 bases in the junction unmatched. Specimen: sorted cells pooled from one or two spleens. This sequence uses TRBV19 and TRBJ1-1, with TRBD1 matching 8 junction bases. This TCR was recovered from a pool of C57BL/6 mice in good health. The CDR3 region reads CASSIGRGRNTEVFF. The CDR3 DNA, read in part, is TGTGCCAGCAGTATAGGCAGGGGGCGAAACACAGAAGTCTTC.